Presented here are 26 T cell receptor beta chains from one specimen sequenced in a study of T-cell memory formation after mild COVID-19. Via MiXCR, TCRdb re-called the 5' RACE reads, giving one row per CDR3 protein. The table lists about 470,000 distinct CDR3 sequences, around a sixth of them singletons, with approximately 13% in the top ten. The sequencing sample was made of PBMCs or a T cell subset sorted from them (not recorded which). These receptors were obtained from an adult woman who had mild COVID-19 (a few samples of this study predate the infection). Cell type and time point are not known.

The J gene is TRBJ2-5, the V gene TRBV11-3, with D possibly TRBD1 on 6 matching bases. The germline CDR1 and CDR2 sequences are SGHNT and YENEEA. V was pared by 0 bases and J by 4 bases, with 9 bases between. This CDR3 spans 14 amino acids. In nucleotides, the CDR3 is TGTGCCAGCAGCTTAGATTGGACAGTAGAGACCCAGTACTTC. It is translated as CASSLDWTVETQYF.

The chain combines TRBV29-1 with TRBJ1-1; perhaps TRBD1 as D (5 bases). CDR1 is SQVTM and CDR2 is ANQGSEA in the germline V gene. There are 12 residues in the CDR3. The ends were cut back, 6 bases at V and 5 bases at J, with 13 bases in the middle. The DNA of the CDR3 is TGCAGCGTAGCAGGGTTTCAGACTGAAGCTTTCTTT. It yields the protein CSVAGFQTEAFF.

There are many counts of this clonotype. This chain uses TRBV5-1 with TRBJ2-1, with a weak D call TRBD1 (5 bases). V shed 4 bases and J shed 2 bases, with 7 bases lying between them. Germline V gives CDR1 SGHRS, CDR2 YFSETQ. CDR3 length equals 13 residues. The CDR3, as DNA: TGCGCCAGCAGCCTGGACACCTACAATGAGCAGTTCTTC. Amino acid sequence: CASSLDTYNEQFF.

This clonotype appeared a few times. V gene TRBV15 combines with J gene TRBJ2-3; no clear D gene. Trimming cost V 0 bases and J 0 bases, with 13 bases left between them. The CDR3 spans 17 residues. CDR1 and CDR2 from the germline V gene are LNHNV and YYDKDF (reference sequence). CDR3 protein: CATSREMGGASTDTQYF. Written as DNA, the CDR3 is TGTGCCACCAGCAGAGAGATGGGCGGAGCTAGCACAGATACGCAGTATTTT.

This clonotype turned up a few times. This chain joins TRBV25-1 and TRBJ1-2; a weak D match, TRBD1 (6 bases). This CDR3 spans 15 amino acids. Trimming removed 1 base at V and 2 bases at J, with 11 bases between. Looked up from germline, CDR1 is MGHDK and CDR2 is SYGVNS. CDR3 in DNA: TGTGCCAGCAGTGAATCTCACAGGGAGAACTATGGCTACACCTTC. Translating gives CASSESHRENYGYTF.

The chain links TRBV20-1 to TRBJ2-7, with a tentative D call TRBD2 (5 bases). The germline V and J ends were trimmed by 5 bases and 5 bases, with 19 bases remaining between them. Germline V gives CDR1 DFQATT, CDR2 SNEGSKA (reference sequence). The CDR3 is 14 amino acids. This CDR3 reads CSAGRTDGWDEQYF. Written as DNA, the CDR3 is TGCAGTGCTGGAAGGACTGACGGATGGGACGAGCAGTACTTC.

This clonotype came up a few times. CDR3 sequence: CAIRGDSTDTQYF. The CDR3 nucleotides are TGTGCCATCAGGGGGGACAGCACAGATACGCAGTATTTT. The chain employs TRBV10-3 and TRBJ2-3, with D possibly called TRBD1 or TRBD2 (5 bases each). V was trimmed by 6 bases and J by 0 bases, leaving 7 bases between them. CDR3 size: 13 residues. The germline CDR1 and CDR2 sequences are ENHRY and SYGVKD.

The chain recombines TRBV7-9 with TRBJ1-1, with D tentatively TRBD1 (6 bases). With 4 bases removed from V and 1 base from J, the gap between germline ends came to 13 bases. Germline values: CDR1 SEHNR, CDR2 FQNEAQ (reference sequence). This CDR3 contains 15 residues. The CDR3 loop reads CASSSSGTQNTEAFF. CDR3 nucleotides: TGTGCCAGCAGCTCCTCCGGGACACAGAACACTGAAGCTTTCTTT.

The table lists this clonotype with a few counts. The rearrangement uses TRBV29-1 and TRBJ2-7, with TRBD2 matching 13 bases. Trimming at V came to 6 bases and at J to 2 bases, leaving 7 bases not matched to a gene. From germline, CDR1 is SQVTM and CDR2 ANQGSEA. The CDR3 is 15 residues long. This CDR3 reads CSVGQGLAGPYEQYF. The CDR3 DNA sequence: TGCAGCGTCGGACAGGGACTAGCGGGGCCCTACGAGCAGTACTTC.

In this sample, this clonotype turned up a few times. The chain links TRBV12-5 to TRBJ2-1; 7 bases line up with TRBD1. This CDR3 is 15 amino acids long. Germline V gene lookup returns CDR1 LGHNT and CDR2 FRNRAP. The V segment lost 5 bases and the J segment 5 bases; nucleotides outside the gene matches: 9. CDR3 sequence: CASGPDRRRNNEQFF. CDR3 in DNA: TGTGCTAGTGGTCCGGACAGGAGGAGGAACAATGAGCAGTTCTTC.

This clonotype was observed a few times. The chain recombines TRBV7-2 with TRBJ2-7; D call uncertain. V dropped 5 bases and J dropped 3 bases, with 8 bases sitting between them. CDR3 length: 12 amino acids. Germline V CDR1 and CDR2: SGHTA, FQGNSA. In DNA, the CDR3 is TGTGCCAGCAGCCCACCTAACTACGAGCAGTACTTC. This encodes CASSPPNYEQYF.

This clonotype was seen a few times. The rearrangement uses TRBV6-5 and TRBJ2-1; the match to TRBD2 covers 7 bases. The germline gives CDR1 MNHEY, CDR2 SVGAGI. The CDR3 consists of 11 residues. V lost 7 bases to trimming and J lost 13 bases; unmatched junction nucleotides: 7. CDR3 loop: CASMGGLQQFF. CDR3 nucleotide sequence: TGTGCCAGCATGGGAGGGCTACAACAGTTCTTC.

V and J are TRBV6-5 and TRBJ1-1, with 9 nucleotides matching TRBD1. CDR3 size: 15 residues. In germline, CDR1 is MNHEY, CDR2 SVGAGI. V lost 0 bases and J lost 5; bases outside the gene matches: 4. The CDR3 nucleotides read TGTGCCAGCAGTTACTCGACAGGGGGGAGGACTGAAGCTTTCTTT. This codes for CASSYSTGGRTEAFF.

The chain carries TRBV7-8 and TRBJ2-7, with D possibly being TRBD1 or TRBD2 (5 bases each). The CDR3 length is 15 residues. Trimming stripped 4 bases from V and 2 bases from J, with 15 bases between. Per the germline V gene, CDR1 is SGHVS and CDR2 is FQNEAQ. CDR3 DNA sequence: TGTGCCAGCAGCTCCCAGCGCCTGGGGGCCTACGAGCAGTACTTC. It yields the protein CASSSQRLGAYEQYF.

The chain joins TRBV13 to TRBJ2-1, with D perhaps matching TRBD1 (5 bases). The germline V gene has CDR1 PRHDT and CDR2 FYEKMQ (reference sequence). The CDR3 extends over 17 amino acids. V lost 0 bases, J lost 0 bases, and 12 bases lay in between. This chain's CDR3 is CASSLGVGHLSYNEQFF. The CDR3 nucleotides read TGTGCCAGCAGCTTAGGAGTAGGACACCTCTCCTACAATGAGCAGTTCTTC.

This clonotype appeared a few times. The chain recombines TRBV12-3 or TRBV12-4 with TRBJ2-1, with D unclear. CDR3 length equals 14 residues. V gave up 3 bases and J gave up 7 bases, with 13 bases separating them. Here the CDR3 DNA reads TGTGCCAGCAGTTTCCTCTCCCTTGGGAATGAGCAGTTCTTC. Translation: CASSFLSLGNEQFF.

The table lists this clonotype with many counts. This rearrangement joins TRBV20-1 to TRBJ2-7, with D possibly matching TRBD2 (6 bases). The CDR3 runs to 15 residues. V was trimmed by 6 bases and J by 0 bases, leaving 18 bases between them. Germline CDR1 DFQATT, CDR2 SNEGSKA (reference sequence). CDR3 sequence (DNA): TGCAGTGCCTCCCAGGGACTGGGGAGCTCCTACGAGCAGTACTTC. Translation: CSASQGLGSSYEQYF.

This clonotype was counted a few times. The chain is built from TRBV7-9 and TRBJ2-3; 7 nucleotides align to TRBD2. Germline values: CDR1 SEHNR, CDR2 FQNEAQ (reference sequence). V lost 5 bases, J lost 2 bases, and 13 bases stayed unmatched. This CDR3 contains 17 residues. As DNA, the CDR3 is TGTGCCAGCAGCCTACCCCGAGGGAGCGGGGCCACAGATACGCAGTATTTT. Its protein product is CASSLPRGSGATDTQYF.

The chain recombines TRBV12-3 or TRBV12-4 with TRBJ2-4, with D uncertain. This CDR3 is built from 13 residues. The V end was cut by 7 bases, the J end by 7 bases, with 14 bases between. CDR3 region: CASTRLDGNIQYF. The CDR3 bases are TGTGCCAGCACCCGGCTCGATGGGAACATTCAGTACTTC.

The V call is TRBV3-1, the J call TRBJ1-4; D is undetermined. Germline lookup yields CDR1 LGHDT and CDR2 YNNKEL (reference sequence). Trimming cost V 1 base and J 6 bases, with 12 bases left between them. The CDR3 contains 15 residues. The CDR3 sequence is CASSQAGAEDEKLFF. The CDR3, as DNA: TGTGCCAGCAGCCAAGCAGGCGCCGAGGATGAAAAACTGTTTTTT.

The chain employs TRBV12-3 or TRBV12-4 and TRBJ2-7, with D possibly matching TRBD2 (6 bases). The CDR3 totals 13 residues. V lost 6 bases and J 6 bases, leaving 15 bases between the germline ends. Here the CDR3 DNA reads TGTGCCAGCAGGGGGACTGTTGGGGTCGAGCAGTACTTC. This translates into CASRGTVGVEQYF.

This rearrangement joins TRBV12-3 or TRBV12-4 to TRBJ1-5, with 8 bases aligning to TRBD1. The CDR3 is 20 residues long. The V and J ends lost 7 bases and 3 bases, in that order; junction bases with no gene match: 23. Written as DNA, the CDR3 is TGTGCCAGCACCTTCGACCTTTCGACTCCGCCCAGGGGGCTCAATCAGCCCCAGCATTTT. Translation gives CASTFDLSTPPRGLNQPQHF.

This clonotype was counted between two and nine times. The chain recombines TRBV9 with TRBJ2-2, with 8 bases identical to TRBD1. The length of the CDR3 is 16 residues. Germline V gene lookup returns CDR1 SGDLS and CDR2 YYNGEE. With 2 bases clipped from V and 1 base from J, the junction kept 4 bases outside the gene matches. CDR3 sequence: CASSVTGQGNTGELFF. The CDR3 bases are TGTGCCAGCAGCGTTACTGGACAGGGGAACACCGGGGAGCTGTTTTTT.

V is TRBV2 and J is TRBJ2-1, with no clear D. With 2 bases removed from V and 0 bases from J, the gap between germline ends came to 8 bases. Germline V gene data show CDR1 as SNHLY and CDR2 as FYNNEI. The CDR3 has 15 amino acids. CDR3 DNA: TGTGCCAGCAGTGAACGGAGAGGCTCCTACAATGAGCAGTTCTTC. This gives the protein CASSERRGSYNEQFF.

This clonotype occurred a few times. CDR3 amino acids: CASSFVRRNEKLFF. The CDR3, as DNA: TGTGCCAGCAGCTTCGTCAGGCGTAATGAAAAACTGTTTTTT. The chain is built from TRBV7-2 and TRBJ1-4; D is ambiguous. CDR1 is SGHTA and CDR2 is FQGNSA in the germline V gene. The CDR3 spans 14 residues. V was pared by 3 bases and J by 4 bases, with 9 bases between.

This clonotype occurred a few times. The rearrangement uses TRBV6-5 and TRBJ2-5, with TRBD1 matching over 7 bases. The CDR3 length is 14 residues. V lost 2 bases to trimming and J lost 3 bases; unmatched junction nucleotides: 3. Germline V gene sequence: CDR1 MNHEY, CDR2 SVGAGI. The CDR3 region has the DNA TGTGCCAGCAGTTACGACAGGGCTAAAGAGACCCAGTACTTC. It specifies CASSYDRAKETQYF.